The present T cell receptor beta chain was sequenced within a study of regulatory T cells in long-lasting Graves disease. Building of the TCR beta libraries involved iRepertoire HTBI primers and Arm-PCR of CDR3 regions. Using its own MiXCR run on the multiplex PCR reads, TCRdb lists one record per CDR3 protein. Counted here are 440,000 or so distinct CDR3 sequences, about a sixth occurring once; the ten biggest clones make up approximately 12%. Time point denoted: newly diagnosed GD, antithyroid drugs for less than 3 months. The TCR library was prepared using RNA isolated from PBMCs. Per germline, CDR1 GTSNPN and CDR2 SVGIG (reference sequence). V lost 2 bases and J lost 10, with 9 bases in between. CDR3 length equals 11 residues. This clonotype was picked up many times. These same data were also listed under a study on T cells in Graves' hyperthyroidism and ophthalmopathy.

The TCR comes from a woman in her 30s with Graves disease. J is TRBJ2-1 and V is TRBV30, with D possibly matching TRBD2 (6 bases). Sequencing used peripheral blood mononuclear cells (PBMCs), obtained at new diagnosis, from a patient treated with antithyroid drugs. The CDR3, as DNA: TGTGCCTGGAGTCCGCGGGACGAGCAGTTCTTC. Protein sequence: CAWSPRDEQFF.